This paragraph reports one T cell receptor beta chain. This entry belongs to a study of radiotherapy plus CTLA-4 blockade in lung cancer. Germline V CDR1 and CDR2: SGHRS, YFSETQ. Trimming at V came to 4 bases and at J to 7 bases, leaving 5 bases not matched to a gene. The CDR3 is 13 amino acids. Sequencing used immunoSEQ multiplex PCR; TCRdb keeps in-frame clones, though not all of them. Of around 44,000 clones in the sample, roughly three quarters were seen once. The material sequenced was peripheral blood, taken from a patient treated with radiotherapy plus ipilimumab. The receptor comes from a human donor with non-small cell lung cancer whose response to radiotherapy plus ipilimumab could not be evaluated. The chain is built from TRBV5-1 and TRBJ2-1; 7 bases map to TRBD1. Here the CDR3 reads CASSSGQVNEQFF. For the CDR3, the DNA is TGCGCCAGCAGCAGCGGACAGGTTAATGAGCAGTTCTTC.